This T cell receptor beta chain was observed in a study of shared clonotypes between healthy human individuals. On the study more broadly: Each donor's CD4 naive and CD4 memory cells filled three plates apiece, CD8 naive two, and CD8 memory one. The study's findings and limits: Shared clonotypes across all four donors exceeded non-shared ones in generation probability. Memory subsets generally showed lower estimated richness than naive subsets. The researchers took only blood, and tissue repertoires probably look different.

Germline CDR1 and CDR2: GTSNPN and SVGIG (reference sequence). Deletions cut 0 bases from V and 5 bases from J, with 11 bases between. The CDR3 length is 14 residues. Method: immunoSEQ multiplex PCR; TCRdb's copy keeps in-frame clones and lacks some. In the table there are some 2,400,000 clones, approximately 95% of which are singletons. Note on this clone: Its antigen remains unknown.

The sequenced material came from naive CD4+ T cells sorted from blood. The subset denotes: CD45RA+ positively selected. The chain carries TRBV30 and TRBJ1-5, with D maybe TRBD1 (6 bases). This sequence was found in a man younger than 30 in good health. CDR3 DNA sequence: TGTGCCTGGAGTGTACAGAGGGGGGATCAGCCCCAGCATTTT. Protein: CAWSVQRGDQPQHF.